Sequencing of this T cell receptor beta chain was carried out in a study of cytomegalovirus exposure and HLA in healthy donors. Concerning this clone: Its cognate antigen is unknown.

Overall study findings and caveats: Previous analysis showed most TCR beta V segments were productive about 87% or about 30% of the time.

This PCR relied on a set of 60 Vbeta primers and 13 Jbeta primers. Libraries were prepared by immunoSEQ multiplex PCR; TCRdb keeps only in-frame clonotypes and omits some of them. The repertoire holds 150,000 to 160,000 clones, with 82% as singletons. This CDR3 contains 14 residues. Germline V gene lookup returns CDR1 MNHNS and CDR2 SASEGT. The V end lost 0 bases, the J end lost 4 bases, and 7 bases lay between the germline ends. The receptor was derived from a woman between 45 and 65 years old in good health and CMV-seropositive. The V call is TRBV6-1, the J call TRBJ1-5; D uncertain. Sequencing input: PBMCs. For the CDR3, the DNA is TGTGCCAGCAGTGAAGCTGGGCAGAATCAGCCCCAGCATTTT. Translating it yields CASSEAGQNQPQHF.